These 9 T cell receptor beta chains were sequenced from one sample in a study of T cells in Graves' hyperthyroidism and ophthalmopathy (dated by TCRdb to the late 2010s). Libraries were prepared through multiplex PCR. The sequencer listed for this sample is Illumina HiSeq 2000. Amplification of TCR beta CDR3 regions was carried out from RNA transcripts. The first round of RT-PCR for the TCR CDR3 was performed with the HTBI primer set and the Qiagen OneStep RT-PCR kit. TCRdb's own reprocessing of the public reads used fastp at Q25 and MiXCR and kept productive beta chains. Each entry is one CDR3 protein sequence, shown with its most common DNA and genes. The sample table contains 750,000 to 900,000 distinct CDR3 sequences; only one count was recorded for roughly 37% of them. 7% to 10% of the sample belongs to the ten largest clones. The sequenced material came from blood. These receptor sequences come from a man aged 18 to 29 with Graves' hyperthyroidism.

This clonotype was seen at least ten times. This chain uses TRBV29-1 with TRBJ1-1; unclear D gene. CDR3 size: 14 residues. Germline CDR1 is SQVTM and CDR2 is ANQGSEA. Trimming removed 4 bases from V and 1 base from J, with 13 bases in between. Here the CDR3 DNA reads TGCAGCGTTGTAAAGGCAAAGGCGAACACTGAAGCTTTCTTT. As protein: CSVVKAKANTEAFF. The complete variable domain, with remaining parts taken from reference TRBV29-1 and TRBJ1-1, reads SAVISQKPSRDICQRGTSLTIQCQVDSQVTMMFWYRQQPGQSLTLIATANQGSEATYESGFVIDKFPISRPNLTFSTLTVSNMSPEDSSIYLCSVVKAKANTEAFFGQGTRLTVV.

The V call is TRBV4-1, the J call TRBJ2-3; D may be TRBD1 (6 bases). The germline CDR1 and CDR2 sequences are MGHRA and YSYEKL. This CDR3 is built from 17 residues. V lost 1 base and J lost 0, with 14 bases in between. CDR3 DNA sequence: TGCGCCAGCAGCCAAGGGGAGAGGGACATTAGCACAGATACGCAGTATTTT. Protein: CASSQGERDISTDTQYF.

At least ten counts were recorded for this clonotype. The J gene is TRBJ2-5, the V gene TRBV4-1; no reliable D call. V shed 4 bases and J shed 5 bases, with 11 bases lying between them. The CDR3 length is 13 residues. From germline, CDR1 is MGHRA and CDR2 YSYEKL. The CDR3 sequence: CASSPVLRETQYF. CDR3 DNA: TGCGCCAGCAGCCCGGTCCTTAGGGAGACCCAGTACTTC.

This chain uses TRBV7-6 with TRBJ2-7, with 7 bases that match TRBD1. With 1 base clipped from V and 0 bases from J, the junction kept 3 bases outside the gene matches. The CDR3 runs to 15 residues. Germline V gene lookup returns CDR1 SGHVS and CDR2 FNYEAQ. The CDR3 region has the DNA TGTGCCAGCAGCTTAGAGGGACAGTTCTCCTACGAGCAGTACTTC. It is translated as CASSLEGQFSYEQYF.

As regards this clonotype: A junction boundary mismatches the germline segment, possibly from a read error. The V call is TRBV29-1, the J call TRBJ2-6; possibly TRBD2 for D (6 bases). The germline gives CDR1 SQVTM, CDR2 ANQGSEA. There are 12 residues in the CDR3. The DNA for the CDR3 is TGCAGCGTTCGGGACTTGGCCTACGTCCTGACTTTC. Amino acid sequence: CSVRDLAYVLTF.

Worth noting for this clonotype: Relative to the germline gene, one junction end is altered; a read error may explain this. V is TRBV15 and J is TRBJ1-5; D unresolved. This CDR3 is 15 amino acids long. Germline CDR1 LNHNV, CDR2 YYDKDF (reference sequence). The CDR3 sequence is CATSRDRYGNQPRHF. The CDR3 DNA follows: TGTGCCACCAGCAGAGATAGGTATGGCAATCAGCCCCGGCATTTT.

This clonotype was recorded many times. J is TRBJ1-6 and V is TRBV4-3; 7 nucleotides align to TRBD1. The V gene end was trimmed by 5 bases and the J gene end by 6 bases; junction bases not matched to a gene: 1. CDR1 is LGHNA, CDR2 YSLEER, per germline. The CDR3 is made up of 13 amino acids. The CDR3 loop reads CASSGDSNSPLHF. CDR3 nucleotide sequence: TGCGCCAGCAGCGGGGACAGTAATTCACCCCTCCACTTT.

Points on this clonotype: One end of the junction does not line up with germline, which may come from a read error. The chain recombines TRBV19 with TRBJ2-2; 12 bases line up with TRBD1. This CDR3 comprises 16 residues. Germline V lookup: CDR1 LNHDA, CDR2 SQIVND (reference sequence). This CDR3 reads CASSGDRGLRTGELSF. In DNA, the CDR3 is TGTGCCAGTAGTGGGGACAGGGGGCTGCGCACCGGGGAGCTGTCTTTT. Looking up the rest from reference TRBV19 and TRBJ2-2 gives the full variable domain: DGGITQSPKYLFRKEGQNVTLSCEQNLNHDAMYWYRQDPGQGLRLIYYSQIVNDFQKGDIAEGYSVSREKKESFPLTVTSAQKNPTAFYLCASSGDRGLRTGELSFGEGSRLTVL.

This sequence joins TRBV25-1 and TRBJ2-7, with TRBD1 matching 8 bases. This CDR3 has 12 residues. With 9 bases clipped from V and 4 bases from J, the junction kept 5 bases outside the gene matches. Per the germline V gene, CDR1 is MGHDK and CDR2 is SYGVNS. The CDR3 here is CASQGARYEQYF. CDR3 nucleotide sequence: TGTGCCAGTCAGGGGGCACGATACGAGCAGTACTTC.